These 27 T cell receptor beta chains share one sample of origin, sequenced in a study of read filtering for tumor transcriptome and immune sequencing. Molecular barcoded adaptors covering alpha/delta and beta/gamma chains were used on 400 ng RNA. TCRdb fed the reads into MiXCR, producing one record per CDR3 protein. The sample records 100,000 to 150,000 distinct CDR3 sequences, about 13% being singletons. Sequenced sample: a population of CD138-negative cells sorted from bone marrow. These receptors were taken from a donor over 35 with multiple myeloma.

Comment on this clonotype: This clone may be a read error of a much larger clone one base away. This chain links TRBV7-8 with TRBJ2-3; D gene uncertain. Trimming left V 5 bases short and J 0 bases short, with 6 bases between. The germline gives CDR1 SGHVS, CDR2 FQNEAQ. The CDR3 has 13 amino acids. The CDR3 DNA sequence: TGTGCCAGCAGCCACTGGAGCACAGATACGCAGTATTTT. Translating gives CASSHWSTDTQYF.

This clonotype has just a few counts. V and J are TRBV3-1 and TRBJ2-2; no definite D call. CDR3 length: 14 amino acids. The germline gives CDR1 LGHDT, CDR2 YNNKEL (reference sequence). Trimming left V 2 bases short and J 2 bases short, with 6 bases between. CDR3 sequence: CASSQYSNTGELFF. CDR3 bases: TGTGCCAGCAGCCAATATTCAAACACCGGGGAGCTGTTTTTT.

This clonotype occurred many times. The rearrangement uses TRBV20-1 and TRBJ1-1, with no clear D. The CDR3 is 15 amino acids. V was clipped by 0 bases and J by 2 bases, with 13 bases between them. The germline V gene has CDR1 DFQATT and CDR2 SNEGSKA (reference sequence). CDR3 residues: CSAREGRTFNTEAFF. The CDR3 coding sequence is TGCAGTGCTAGAGAAGGAAGGACTTTTAACACTGAAGCTTTCTTT.

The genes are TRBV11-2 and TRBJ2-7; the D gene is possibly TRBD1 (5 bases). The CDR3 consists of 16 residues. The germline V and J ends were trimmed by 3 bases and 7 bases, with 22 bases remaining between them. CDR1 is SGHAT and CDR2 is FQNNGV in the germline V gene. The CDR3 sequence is CASSFPLSDNFGEQYF. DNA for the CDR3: TGTGCCAGCAGCTTTCCTCTCTCGGACAACTTTGGGGAGCAGTACTTC.

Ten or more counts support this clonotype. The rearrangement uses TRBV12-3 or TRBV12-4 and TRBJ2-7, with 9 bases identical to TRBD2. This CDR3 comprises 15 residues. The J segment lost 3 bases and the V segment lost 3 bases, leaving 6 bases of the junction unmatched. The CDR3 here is CASSFLAGDYYEQYF. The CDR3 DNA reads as TGTGCCAGCAGTTTTTTAGCGGGAGATTACTACGAGCAGTACTTC.

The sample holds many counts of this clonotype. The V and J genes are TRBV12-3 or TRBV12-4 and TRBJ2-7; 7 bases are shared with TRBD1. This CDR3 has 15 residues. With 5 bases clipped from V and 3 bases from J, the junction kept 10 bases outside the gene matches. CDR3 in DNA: TGTGCCAGCAGTCAGCTTGGGACAGCCGTCTACGAGCAGTACTTC. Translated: CASSQLGTAVYEQYF.

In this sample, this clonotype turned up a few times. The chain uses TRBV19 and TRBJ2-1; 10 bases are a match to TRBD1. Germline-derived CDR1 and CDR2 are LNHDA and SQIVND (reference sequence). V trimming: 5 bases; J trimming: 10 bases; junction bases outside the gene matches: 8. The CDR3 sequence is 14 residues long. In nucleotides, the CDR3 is TGTGCCAGTAGTTTAAGGACAGGGGGTTTGGAGCAGTTCTTC. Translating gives CASSLRTGGLEQFF.

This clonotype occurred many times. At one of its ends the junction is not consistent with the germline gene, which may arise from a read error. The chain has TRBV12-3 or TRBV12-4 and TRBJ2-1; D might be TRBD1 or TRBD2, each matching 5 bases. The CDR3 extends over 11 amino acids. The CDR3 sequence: CASSRGREQSF. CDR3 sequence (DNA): TGTGCCAGCAGCCGTGGCAGGGAGCAGTCCTTC.

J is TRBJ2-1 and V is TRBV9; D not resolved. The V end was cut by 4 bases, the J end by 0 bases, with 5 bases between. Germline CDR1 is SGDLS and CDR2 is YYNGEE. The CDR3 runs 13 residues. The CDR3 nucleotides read TGTGCCAGCAGCACCCCCTCCTACAATGAGCAGTTCTTC. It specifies CASSTPSYNEQFF.

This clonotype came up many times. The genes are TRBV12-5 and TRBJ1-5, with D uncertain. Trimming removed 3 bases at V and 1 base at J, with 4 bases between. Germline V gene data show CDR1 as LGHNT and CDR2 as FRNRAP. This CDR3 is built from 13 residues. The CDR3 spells CASGFDSNQPQHF. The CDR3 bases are TGTGCTAGTGGTTTCGACAGCAATCAGCCCCAGCATTTT. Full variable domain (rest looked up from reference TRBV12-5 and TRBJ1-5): DARVTQTPRHKVTEMGQEVTMRCQPILGHNTVFWYRQTMMQGLELLAYFRNRAPLDDSGMPKDRFSAEMPDATLATLKIQPSEPRDSAVYFCASGFDSNQPQHFGDGTRLSIL.

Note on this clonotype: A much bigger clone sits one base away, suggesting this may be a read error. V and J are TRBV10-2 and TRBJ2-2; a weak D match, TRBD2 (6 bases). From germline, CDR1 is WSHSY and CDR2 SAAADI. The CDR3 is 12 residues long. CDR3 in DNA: TGCGTCGCCCGACTAGGGGACGGGGAGCTGTTTTTT. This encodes CVARLGDGELFF.

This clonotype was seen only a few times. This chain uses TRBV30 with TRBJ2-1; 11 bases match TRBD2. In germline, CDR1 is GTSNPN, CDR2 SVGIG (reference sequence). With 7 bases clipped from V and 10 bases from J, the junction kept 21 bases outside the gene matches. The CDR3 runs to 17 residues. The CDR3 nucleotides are TGTGCCTACGTCGTGGGTTGGGGACTAGCGGTAACGCAAGAGCAGTTCTTC. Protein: CAYVVGWGLAVTQEQFF.

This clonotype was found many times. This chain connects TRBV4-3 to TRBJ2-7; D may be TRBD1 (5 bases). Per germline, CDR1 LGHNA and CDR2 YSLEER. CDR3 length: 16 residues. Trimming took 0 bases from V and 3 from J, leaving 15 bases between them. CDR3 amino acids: CASSQDWAGNIYEQYF. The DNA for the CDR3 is TGCGCCAGCAGCCAAGATTGGGCAGGGAATATCTACGAGCAGTACTTC.

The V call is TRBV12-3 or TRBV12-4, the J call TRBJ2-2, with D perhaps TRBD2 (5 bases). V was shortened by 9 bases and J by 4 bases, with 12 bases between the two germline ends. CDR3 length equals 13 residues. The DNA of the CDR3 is TGTGCCAGTGGTTTTGGAGGCACCGGGGAGCTGTTTTTT. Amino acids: CASGFGGTGELFF.

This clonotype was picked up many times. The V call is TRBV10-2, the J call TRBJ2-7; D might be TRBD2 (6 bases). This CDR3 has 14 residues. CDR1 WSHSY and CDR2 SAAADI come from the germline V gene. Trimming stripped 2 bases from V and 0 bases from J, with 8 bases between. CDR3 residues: CASSEGGASYEQYF. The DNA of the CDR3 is TGCGCCAGCAGTGAGGGCGGGGCCTCCTACGAGCAGTACTTC.

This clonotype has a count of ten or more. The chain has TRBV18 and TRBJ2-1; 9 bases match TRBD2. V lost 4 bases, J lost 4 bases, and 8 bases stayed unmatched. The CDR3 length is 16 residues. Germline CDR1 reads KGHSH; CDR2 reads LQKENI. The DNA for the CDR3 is TGTGCCAGCTCACTTATAGCGGGAGAGGCTTACAATGAGCAGTTCTTC. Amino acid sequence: CASSLIAGEAYNEQFF.

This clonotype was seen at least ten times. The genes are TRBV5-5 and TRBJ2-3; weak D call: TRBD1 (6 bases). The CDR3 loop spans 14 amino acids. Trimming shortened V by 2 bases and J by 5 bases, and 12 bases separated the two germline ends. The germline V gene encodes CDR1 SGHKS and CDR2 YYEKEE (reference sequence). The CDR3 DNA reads TGTGCCAGCAGCTTTCTGGGGGCTCAAGATACGCAGTATTTT. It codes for CASSFLGAQDTQYF.

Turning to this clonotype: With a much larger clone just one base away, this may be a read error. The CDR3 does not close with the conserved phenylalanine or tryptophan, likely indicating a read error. CDR3 nucleotide sequence: TGTGCCAGCAGCCTGAATGGAAATACCTTCAACACCGGGGAGCTGTTTCTT. Translation gives CASSLNGNTFNTGELFL. This chain links TRBV5-5 with TRBJ2-2; D call uncertain. Trimming pared 4 bases from V and 2 bases from J, leaving 18 bases between. Germline CDR1 reads SGHKS; CDR2 reads YYEKEE (reference sequence). CDR3 length: 17 residues.

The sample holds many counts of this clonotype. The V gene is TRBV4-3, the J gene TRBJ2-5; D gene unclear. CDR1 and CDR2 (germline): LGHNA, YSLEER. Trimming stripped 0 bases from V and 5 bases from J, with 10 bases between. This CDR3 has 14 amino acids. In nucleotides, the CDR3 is TGCGCCAGCAGCCAAGAGATGTGGCGGGAGACCCAGTACTTC. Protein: CASSQEMWRETQYF.

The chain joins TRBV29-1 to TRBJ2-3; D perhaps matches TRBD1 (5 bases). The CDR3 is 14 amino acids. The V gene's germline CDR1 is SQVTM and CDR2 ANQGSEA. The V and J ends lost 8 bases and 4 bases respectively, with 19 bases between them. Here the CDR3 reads CSTQGSGKSDTQYF. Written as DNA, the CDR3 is TGCAGCACCCAGGGTAGTGGAAAATCAGATACGCAGTATTTT.

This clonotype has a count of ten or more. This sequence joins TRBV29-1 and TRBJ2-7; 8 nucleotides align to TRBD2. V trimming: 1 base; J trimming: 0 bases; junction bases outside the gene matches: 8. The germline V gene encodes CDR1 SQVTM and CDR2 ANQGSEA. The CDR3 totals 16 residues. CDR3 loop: CSVEVGLAGLSYEQYF. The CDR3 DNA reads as TGCAGCGTTGAAGTAGGGCTAGCGGGCCTCTCCTACGAGCAGTACTTC.

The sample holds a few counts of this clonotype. CDR3 sequence: CASSLVLSREYREQYF. The CDR3, as DNA: TGCGCCAGCAGCTTGGTCCTCTCGCGGGAGTATCGGGAGCAGTACTTC. The chain employs TRBV5-1 and TRBJ2-7, with 7 bases matching TRBD2. The germline gives CDR1 SGHRS, CDR2 YFSETQ. The V segment lost 0 bases and the J segment 7 bases; nucleotides outside the gene matches: 13. The CDR3 totals 16 residues.

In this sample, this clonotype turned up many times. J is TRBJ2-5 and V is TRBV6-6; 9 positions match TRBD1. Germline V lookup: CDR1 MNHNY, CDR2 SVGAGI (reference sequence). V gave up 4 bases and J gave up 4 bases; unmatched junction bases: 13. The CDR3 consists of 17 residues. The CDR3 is CASSSGQGRFRRETQYF. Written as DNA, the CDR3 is TGTGCCAGCAGTTCGGGACAGGGACGGTTTCGGCGAGAGACCCAGTACTTC.

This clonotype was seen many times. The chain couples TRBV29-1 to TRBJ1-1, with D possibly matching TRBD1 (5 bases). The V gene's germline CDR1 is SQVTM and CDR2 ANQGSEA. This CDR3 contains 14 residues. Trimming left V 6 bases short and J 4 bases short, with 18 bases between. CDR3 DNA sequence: TGCAGCGTGGGGGGGGGAAGTCCCTCCACTGAAGCTTTCTTT. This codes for CSVGGGSPSTEAFF.

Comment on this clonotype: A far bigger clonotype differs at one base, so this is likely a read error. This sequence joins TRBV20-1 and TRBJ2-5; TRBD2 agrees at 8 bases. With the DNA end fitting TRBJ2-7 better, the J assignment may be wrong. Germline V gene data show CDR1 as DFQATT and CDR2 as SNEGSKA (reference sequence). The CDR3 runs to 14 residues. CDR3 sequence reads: CSARPSGLLSEQYF. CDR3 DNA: TGCAGTGCTAGACCTAGCGGGCTCCTCAGCGAGCAGTACTTC.

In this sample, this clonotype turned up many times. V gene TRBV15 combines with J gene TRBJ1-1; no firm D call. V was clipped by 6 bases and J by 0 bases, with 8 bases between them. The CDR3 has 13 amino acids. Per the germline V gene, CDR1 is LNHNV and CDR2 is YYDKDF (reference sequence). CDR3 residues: CATRMGLNTEAFF. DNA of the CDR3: TGTGCCACCAGAATGGGCCTGAACACTGAAGCTTTCTTT.

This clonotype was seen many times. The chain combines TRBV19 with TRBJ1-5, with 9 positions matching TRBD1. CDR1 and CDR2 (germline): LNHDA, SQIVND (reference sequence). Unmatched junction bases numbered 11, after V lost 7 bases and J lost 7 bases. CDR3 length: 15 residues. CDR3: CASTQQGAAGQPQHF. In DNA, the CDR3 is TGTGCCAGTACCCAACAGGGGGCGGCGGGGCAGCCCCAGCATTTT.